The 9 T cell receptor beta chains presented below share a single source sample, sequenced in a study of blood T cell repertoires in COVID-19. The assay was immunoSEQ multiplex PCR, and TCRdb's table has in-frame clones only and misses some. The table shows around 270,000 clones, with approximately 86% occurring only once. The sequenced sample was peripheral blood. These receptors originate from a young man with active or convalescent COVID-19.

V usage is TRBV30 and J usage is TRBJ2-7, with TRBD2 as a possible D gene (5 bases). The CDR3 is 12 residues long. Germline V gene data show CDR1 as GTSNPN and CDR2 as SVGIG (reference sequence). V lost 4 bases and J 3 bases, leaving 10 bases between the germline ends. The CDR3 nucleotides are TGTGCCTGGATAGGAGGACGCTACGAGCAGTACTTC. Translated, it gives CAWIGGRYEQYF.

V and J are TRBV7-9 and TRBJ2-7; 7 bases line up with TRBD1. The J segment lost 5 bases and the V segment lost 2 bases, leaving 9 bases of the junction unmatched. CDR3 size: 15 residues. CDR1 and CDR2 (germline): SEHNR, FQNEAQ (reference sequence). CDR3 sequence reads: CASSLIQGQNNEQYF. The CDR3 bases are TGTGCCAGCAGCTTAATTCAGGGACAGAACAACGAGCAGTACTTC. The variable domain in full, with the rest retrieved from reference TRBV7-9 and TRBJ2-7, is DTGVSQNPRHKITKRGQNVTFRCDPISEHNRLYWYRQTLGQGPEFLTYFQNEAQLEKSRLLSDRFSAERPKGSFSTLEIQRTEQGDSAMYLCASSLIQGQNNEQYFGPGTRLTVT.

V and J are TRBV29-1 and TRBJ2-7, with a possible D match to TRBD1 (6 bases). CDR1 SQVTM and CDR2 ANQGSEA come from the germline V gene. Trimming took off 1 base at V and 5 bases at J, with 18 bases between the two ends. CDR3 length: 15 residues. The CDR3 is CSVEGSAPNRDEQYF. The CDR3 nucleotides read TGCAGCGTTGAAGGTTCTGCCCCGAACAGGGACGAGCAGTACTTC.

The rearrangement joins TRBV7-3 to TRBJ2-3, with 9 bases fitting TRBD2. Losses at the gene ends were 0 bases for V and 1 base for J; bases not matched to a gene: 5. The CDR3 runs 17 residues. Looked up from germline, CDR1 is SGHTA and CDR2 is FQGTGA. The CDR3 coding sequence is TGTGCCAGCAGCTTAACTTCGGCTAGCGGGGGCACAGATACGCAGTATTTT. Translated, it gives CASSLTSASGGTDTQYF.

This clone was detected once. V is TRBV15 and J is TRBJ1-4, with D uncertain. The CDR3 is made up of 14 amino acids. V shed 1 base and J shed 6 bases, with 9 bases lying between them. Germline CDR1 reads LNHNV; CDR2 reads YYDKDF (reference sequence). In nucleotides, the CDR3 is TGTGCCACCAGCAGAGCCACCCAGGATGAAAAACTGTTTTTT. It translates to CATSRATQDEKLFF.

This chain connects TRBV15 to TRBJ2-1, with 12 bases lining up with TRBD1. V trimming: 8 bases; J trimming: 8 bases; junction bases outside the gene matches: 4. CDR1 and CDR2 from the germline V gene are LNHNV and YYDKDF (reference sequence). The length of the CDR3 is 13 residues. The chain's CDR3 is CATGTGGRYEQFF. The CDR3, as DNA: TGTGCCACCGGGACAGGGGGCAGATATGAGCAGTTCTTC.

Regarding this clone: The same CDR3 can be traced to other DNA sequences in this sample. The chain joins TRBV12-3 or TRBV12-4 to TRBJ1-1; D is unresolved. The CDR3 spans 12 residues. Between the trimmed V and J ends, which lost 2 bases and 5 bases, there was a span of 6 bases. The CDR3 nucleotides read TGTGCCAGCAGTTTATCCAGGACTGAAGCTTTCTTT. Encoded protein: CASSLSRTEAFF.

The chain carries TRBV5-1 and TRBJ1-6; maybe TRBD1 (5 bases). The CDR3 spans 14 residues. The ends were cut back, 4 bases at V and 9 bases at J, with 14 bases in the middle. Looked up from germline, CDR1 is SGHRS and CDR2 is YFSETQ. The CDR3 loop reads CASSLAGLGSPLHF. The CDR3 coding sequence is TGCGCCAGCAGCCTCGCAGGGTTAGGTTCACCCCTCCACTTT.

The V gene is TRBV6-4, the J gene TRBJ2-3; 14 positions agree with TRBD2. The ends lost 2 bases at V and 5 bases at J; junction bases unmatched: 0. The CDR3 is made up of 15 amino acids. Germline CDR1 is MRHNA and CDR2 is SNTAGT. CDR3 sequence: CASSDGTSGGDTQYF. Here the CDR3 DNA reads TGTGCCAGCAGTGACGGGACTAGCGGGGGAGATACGCAGTATTTT.